One and the same sample provided the 13 T cell receptor beta chains below, sequenced in a study of OX40 agonist ivuxolimab in advanced cancers. TCRdb's copy holds only in-frame clones and misses some; the assay was immunoSEQ multiplex PCR. The sample lists 25,000 to 30,000 clones, 80% to 90% occurring once. The sample consisted of CD4+ or CD8+ T cells sorted from blood, taken in a trial of the OX40 agonist ivuxolimab. These receptor sequences come from an adult with an advanced solid tumor such as melanoma, head and neck, liver or kidney cancer.

V usage is TRBV28 and J usage is TRBJ2-7, with 7 bases that match TRBD1. With 6 bases clipped from V and 2 bases from J, the junction kept 7 bases outside the gene matches. CDR1 and CDR2 (germline): MDHEN, SYDVKM. The CDR3 sequence is 14 residues long. CDR3 loop: CASRWIGTAYEQYF. In DNA, the CDR3 is TGTGCCAGCAGATGGATAGGGACAGCCTACGAGCAGTACTTC. Supplemented by reference TRBV28 and TRBJ2-7, the full variable domain reads DVKVTQSSRYLVKRTGEKVFLECVQDMDHENMFWYRQDPGLGLRLIYFSYDVKMKEKGDIPEGYSVSREKKERFSLILESASTNQTSMYLCASRWIGTAYEQYFGPGTRLTVT.

As to this clone: This specimen includes other DNA sequences encoding the same CDR3. This chain connects TRBV10-2 to TRBJ1-1; D gene uncertain. Trimming shortened V by 0 bases and J by 1 base, and 3 bases separated the two germline ends. This CDR3 spans 13 amino acids. CDR1 and CDR2 from the germline V gene are WSHSY and SAAADI. CDR3 region: CASSESGNTEAFF. In DNA, the CDR3 is TGCGCCAGCAGTGAGTCGGGGAACACTGAAGCTTTCTTT.

The chain joins TRBV28 to TRBJ2-1, with 7 bases aligning to TRBD2. CDR1 and CDR2 from the germline V gene are MDHEN and SYDVKM. The CDR3 length is 13 residues. With 3 bases clipped from V and 7 bases from J, the junction kept 3 bases outside the gene matches. Written as DNA, the CDR3 is TGTGCCAGCAGTTTGCGGGGACTAAATGAGCAGTTCTTC. This gives the protein CASSLRGLNEQFF.

The genes are TRBV29-1 and TRBJ2-7; D perhaps matches TRBD1 (5 bases). Trimming pared 6 bases from V and 0 bases from J, leaving 6 bases between. Per the germline V gene, CDR1 is SQVTM and CDR2 is ANQGSEA. This CDR3 spans 11 amino acids. CDR3 DNA: TGCAGCGTGGACACCTCCTACGAGCAGTACTTC. Encoded protein: CSVDTSYEQYF.

The rearrangement links TRBV6-5 to TRBJ1-1; the D is unclear. Trimming left V 0 bases short and J 5 bases short, with 4 bases between. Germline V lookup: CDR1 MNHEY, CDR2 SVGAGI. CDR3 length equals 12 residues. The CDR3 loop is CASSYSSTEAFF. Written as DNA, the CDR3 is TGTGCCAGCAGTTACTCGAGTACTGAAGCTTTCTTT.

The V and J genes are TRBV5-1 and TRBJ1-4; weak D call: TRBD1 (6 bases). From germline, CDR1 is SGHRS and CDR2 YFSETQ. The CDR3 length is 17 residues. Trimming stripped 2 bases from V and 3 bases from J, with 17 bases between. The CDR3 coding sequence is TGCGCCAGCAGCTTCGAGACACGGGGGCCCTCTAATGAAAAACTGTTTTTT. It yields the protein CASSFETRGPSNEKLFF.

V is TRBV7-6 and J is TRBJ2-3; D is possibly TRBD2 (6 bases). CDR1 SGHVS and CDR2 FNYEAQ come from the germline V gene. Trimming left V 5 bases short and J 4 bases short, with 13 bases between. This CDR3 has 14 residues. DNA of the CDR3: TGTGCCAGCAGCCAAAGGGCGGGGTCAGATACGCAGTATTTT. Its translation: CASSQRAGSDTQYF.

This sequence joins TRBV29-1 and TRBJ1-2; unclear D gene. The CDR3 runs 13 residues. The germline V and J ends were trimmed by 7 bases and 5 bases, with 17 bases remaining between them. Germline-derived CDR1 and CDR2 are SQVTM and ANQGSEA. DNA for the CDR3: TGCAGCGCCCTAGTCTCGGTCGGATATGGCTACACCTTC. Protein: CSALVSVGYGYTF.

The V gene is TRBV27, the J gene TRBJ1-6; D is unresolved. The CDR3 is 15 residues long. CDR1 is MNHEY, CDR2 SMNVEV, per germline (reference sequence). V lost 5 bases and J 6 bases, leaving 14 bases between the germline ends. The CDR3 reads CASSNEKLGNSPLHF. CDR3 nucleotide sequence: TGTGCCAGCAGTAATGAAAAACTGGGTAATTCACCCCTCCACTTT.

The chain uses TRBV30 and TRBJ1-3; no firm D call. This CDR3 contains 12 residues. Trimming stripped 5 bases from V and 4 bases from J, with 9 bases between. Germline assignment: CDR1 GTSNPN and CDR2 SVGIG (reference sequence). The CDR3 region is CAWWSAGNTIYF. CDR3 sequence (DNA): TGTGCCTGGTGGTCGGCCGGAAACACCATATATTTT.

This clone occurred once. The chain carries TRBV19 and TRBJ2-7; D may be TRBD2 (5 bases). The CDR3 has 15 residues. V shed 6 bases and J shed 2 bases, with 17 bases lying between them. Germline lookup yields CDR1 LNHDA and CDR2 SQIVND (reference sequence). The CDR3: CASSPRDRGPYEQYF. DNA of the CDR3: TGTGCCAGTAGCCCCCGGGATCGGGGTCCCTACGAGCAGTACTTC.

The chain combines TRBV5-4 with TRBJ2-7, with 7 nucleotides matching TRBD2. Germline V CDR1 and CDR2: SGHNT, YYREEE (reference sequence). This CDR3 spans 19 amino acids. V shed 0 bases and J 0 bases; nucleotides not matched to a gene: 15. This CDR3 is CASSLASSAASGHSYEQYF. CDR3 nucleotide sequence: TGTGCCAGCAGCTTGGCGAGTTCAGCAGCTAGCGGTCACTCCTACGAGCAGTACTTC.

The chain links TRBV28 to TRBJ2-7; D is possibly TRBD1 or TRBD2 (5 bases each). This CDR3 region has 14 residues. The V end was cut by 7 bases, the J end by 3 bases, with 16 bases between. The germline V gene encodes CDR1 MDHEN and CDR2 SYDVKM. The CDR3 DNA reads as TGTGCCAGCACCGCAACCTGGGACGGCTACGAGCAGTACTTC. The encoded protein is CASTATWDGYEQYF.